This TCR beta chain was sequenced for a study of T cell responses to AZD1222 COVID-19 vaccine. Across the study: Second-dose recipients at about 4 or about 12 weeks were treated as one pooled group.

This clone has only a few counts. Using immunoSEQ multiplex PCR, the repertoire was profiled, and TCRdb retains in-frame clones only, with some absent. Of 130,000 or so clones listed, just over 85% were seen once; the top ten hold more than 10%. The CDR3 runs 13 residues. Looked up from germline, CDR1 is SNHLY and CDR2 is FYNNEI. V lost 8 bases, J lost 5 bases, and 6 bases stayed unmatched. The sample in question was peripheral blood, obtained on day 0 of AZD1222 vaccination. The V gene is TRBV2, the J gene TRBJ2-7; 10 bases fit TRBD1. This TCR came from an adult in good health. Written as DNA, the CDR3 is TGTGCCAGCGGTCGGGACAGGGGTCACGAGCAGTACTTC. It specifies CASGRDRGHEQYF.